This TCR beta chain originates from a study of OX40 agonist ivuxolimab in advanced cancers. Generated by immunoSEQ multiplex PCR, the TCRdb table keeps only in-frame clones and is missing some. The data contain 70,000 to 85,000 clones, around 80% of them singletons. In its sample, this clone was seen a few times. Its antigen is not known. The CDR3 consists of 13 residues. With 4 bases removed from V and 6 bases from J, the gap between germline ends came to 9 bases. CDR1 LNHDA and CDR2 SQIVND come from the germline V gene (reference sequence). Whole-study findings and limits: Normalized T-cell clonal expansion was also low in some nonresponders. On average, CD8+ T cells had more expanded clones than CD4+. The CD4+ and CD8+ T cells in the blood had expanded clonally by week 6 at 0.1 to 3.0 mg/kg.

Material: CD4+ or CD8+ T cells sorted from blood, obtained in a trial of the OX40 agonist ivuxolimab. This TCR was recovered from an adult with an advanced solid tumor such as melanoma, head and neck, liver or kidney cancer. The V and J genes are TRBV19 and TRBJ1-4; D remains unclear. CDR3 region: CASSTQRDEKLFF. In nucleotides, the CDR3 is TGTGCCAGTAGTACACAGCGAGATGAAAAACTGTTTTTT.